This paragraph covers one T cell receptor (beta chain) sequence. The germline V and J ends were trimmed by 5 bases and 7 bases, with 18 bases remaining between them. The CDR3 length is 14 residues. Germline CDR1 is MNHEY and CDR2 is SVGEGT. The sample belongs to a study of blood T cell repertoires in COVID-19. Background on the study: The cDNA or gDNA used as material had been derived from T cells, B-cell-depleted T cells, or PBMCs.

Profiled with immunoSEQ multiplex PCR; TCRdb holds only in-frame clones, not every one. The table lists about 210,000 clones, around 90% of them singletons, with 1.5% in the top ten. This chain uses TRBV6-2 or TRBV6-3 with TRBJ2-7, with D tentatively TRBD2 (6 bases). Sequencing was performed on peripheral blood. The clonotype originates from a young man with active or convalescent COVID-19. CDR3 sequence (DNA): TGTGCCAGCAGTAAAGCCGGGACTGGGGGGGAGCAGTACTTC. Its translation is CASSKAGTGGEQYF.